Shown below are 25 T cell receptor beta chains from a single sample sequenced in a study of CD8 T cells in Susac syndrome. Reverse transcription used about 0.45 to 1 ug RNA and random hexamers. Using its own MiXCR run on the immunoSEQ multiplex PCR reads, TCRdb lists one record per CDR3 protein. The table has approximately 190,000 distinct CDR3 sequences, roughly 92% seen once. The specimen sequenced was CD4+ T cells from PBMCs. The origin of the receptors is a human donor in good health.

Note on this clonotype: The germline gene is not matched at one end of the junction; a read error may be the cause. The chain carries TRBV7-9 and TRBJ1-4; 7 bases agree with TRBD1. The CDR3 is made up of 15 amino acids. CDR1 is SEHNR, CDR2 FQNEAQ, per germline (reference sequence). CDR3 amino acids: CASSIRQGPREELFF. CDR3 bases: TGTGCCAGCAGCATACGACAGGGCCCCCGTGAAGAACTGTTTTTT.

The J gene is TRBJ2-2, the V gene TRBV3-1, with D hard to call. Trimming stripped 4 bases from V and 7 bases from J, with 7 bases between. This CDR3 region has 12 residues. The germline V gene has CDR1 LGHDT and CDR2 YNNKEL (reference sequence). Written as DNA, the CDR3 is TGTGCCAGCAGCCGGACGGGCGGGGAGCTGTTTTTT. Residues: CASSRTGGELFF.

The rearrangement links TRBV3-1 to TRBJ1-2, with TRBD1 as a possible D gene (5 bases). Trimming pared 4 bases from V and 2 bases from J, leaving 17 bases between. The length of the CDR3 is 16 residues. Germline loops: CDR1 LGHDT, CDR2 YNNKEL (reference sequence). The CDR3 protein is CASSRATGGGNYGYTF. In DNA form, the CDR3 reads TGTGCCAGCAGCCGCGCCACGGGGGGAGGAAACTATGGCTACACCTTC.

This chain links TRBV20-1 with TRBJ2-7; D might be TRBD2 (6 bases). The CDR3 has 14 amino acids. V was trimmed by 6 bases and J by 2 bases, leaving 17 bases between them. The germline V gene encodes CDR1 DFQATT and CDR2 SNEGSKA (reference sequence). The CDR3 spells CSATKGRGTYEQYF. The CDR3, as DNA: TGCAGTGCCACTAAGGGACGGGGGACCTACGAGCAGTACTTC.

A note on this clonotype: Here the CDR3 omits its conserved ending phenylalanine or tryptophan, so a read error is the likely source. The rearrangement uses TRBV7-9 and TRBJ1-1; D ambiguous. Germline V gives CDR1 SEHNR, CDR2 FQNEAQ (reference sequence). The CDR3 length is 15 residues. V shed 2 bases and J shed 0 bases, with 10 bases lying between them. The CDR3 region has the DNA TGTGCCAGCAGCTTATTTGGTGGGGTGAACACTGAAGCTTTCCTT. It translates to CASSLFGGVNTEAFL.

The V and J genes are TRBV11-1 and TRBJ1-1, with D unresolved. The germline V gene has CDR1 SGHAT and CDR2 FQDESV (reference sequence). Trimming pared 3 bases from V and 4 bases from J, leaving 15 bases between. The CDR3 has 15 amino acids. The CDR3 DNA reads as TGTGCCAGCAGCTTTAGGCTTGTCCGCCGCACTGAAGCTTTCTTT. This translates into CASSFRLVRRTEAFF.

This rearrangement joins TRBV27 to TRBJ1-1, with D unclear. The CDR3 spans 13 residues. V was pared by 5 bases and J by 3 bases, with 10 bases between. The germline gives CDR1 MNHEY, CDR2 SMNVEV (reference sequence). CDR3 region: CASSKVWDTEAFF. CDR3 DNA sequence: TGTGCCAGCAGTAAGGTATGGGACACTGAAGCTTTCTTT.

The rearrangement uses TRBV30 and TRBJ2-7; no clear D gene. V was trimmed by 3 bases and J by 2 bases, leaving 11 bases between them. The CDR3 is made up of 13 amino acids. The germline CDR1 and CDR2 sequences are GTSNPN and SVGIG (reference sequence). The CDR3 nucleotides are TGTGCCTGGAGCGTGGCAGGTCCCTACGAGCAGTACTTC. This encodes CAWSVAGPYEQYF.

In its sample, this clonotype was seen once. The chain has TRBV29-1 and TRBJ1-5; D is ambiguous. With 3 bases removed from V and 2 bases from J, the gap between germline ends came to 11 bases. This CDR3 is built from 14 residues. Germline V gene sequence: CDR1 SQVTM, CDR2 ANQGSEA. CDR3 nucleotide sequence: TGCAGCGTTGATACTGGGCTTGGCAATCAGCCCCAGCATTTT. Translation: CSVDTGLGNQPQHF.

The chain uses TRBV28 and TRBJ2-5, with 15 bases that match TRBD2. V shed 6 bases and J 6 bases; nucleotides not matched to a gene: 5. Germline CDR1 and CDR2: MDHEN and SYDVKM. The CDR3 loop spans 15 amino acids. The CDR3 region is CASRPGLAGGQTQYF. The CDR3 DNA is TGTGCCAGCAGACCGGGACTAGCGGGGGGCCAGACCCAGTACTTC.

This clonotype has only one observation. This chain connects TRBV2 to TRBJ1-6, with D possibly TRBD1 on 5 matching bases. Trimming pared 6 bases from V and 10 bases from J, leaving 16 bases between. The germline V gene has CDR1 SNHLY and CDR2 FYNNEI. The CDR3 totals 14 residues. CDR3 sequence: CASRDSGGASPLHF. The CDR3 DNA sequence: TGTGCCAGCAGAGACAGCGGGGGAGCGTCACCCCTCCACTTT. Complete variable domain (other parts from reference TRBV2 and TRBJ1-6): EPEVTQTPSHQVTQMGQEVILRCVPISNHLYFYWYRQILGQKVEFLVSFYNNEISEKSEIFDDQFSVERPDGSNFTLKIRSTKLEDSAMYFCASRDSGGASPLHFGNGTRLTVT.

This clonotype was recorded only once. The chain is built from TRBV24-1 and TRBJ1-2; D possibly corresponds to TRBD1 (5 bases). The CDR3 is 14 residues long. Germline lookup yields CDR1 KGHDR and CDR2 SFDVKD. The V end lost 4 bases, the J end lost 2 bases, and 10 bases lay between the germline ends. The CDR3 is CATSDKTENYGYTF. CDR3 bases: TGTGCCACCAGTGACAAGACAGAAAACTATGGCTACACCTTC.

This chain uses TRBV27 with TRBJ2-5; 11 bases agree with TRBD2. This CDR3 contains 15 residues. J lost 5 bases, V lost 6 bases, and 8 bases had no gene match. Germline values: CDR1 MNHEY, CDR2 SMNVEV (reference sequence). The CDR3 DNA reads TGTGCCAGCAGAGAGATAGCGGGGGGGCGTGAGACCCAGTACTTC. Translated, it gives CASREIAGGRETQYF.

This clonotype was recorded once. This chain uses TRBV6-2 or TRBV6-3 with TRBJ1-5; D unresolved. This CDR3 comprises 14 residues. CDR1 and CDR2 (germline): MNHEY, SVGEGT. V lost 6 bases and J lost 0, with 9 bases in between. This chain's CDR3 is CASRDYLSNQPQHF. The CDR3 DNA follows: TGTGCCAGCAGAGATTATCTTAGCAATCAGCCCCAGCATTTT.

The gene calls are TRBV5-6 and TRBJ1-2; TRBD1 might be the D (6 bases). The CDR3 covers 14 residues. Germline CDR1 is SGHDT and CDR2 is YYEEEE. Trimming shortened V by 4 bases and J by 3 bases, and 13 bases separated the two germline ends. CDR3 coding DNA: TGTGCCAGCAGCGCGGGAAGGGGGGACTATGGCTACACCTTC. It encodes CASSAGRGDYGYTF.

This rearrangement joins TRBV19 to TRBJ2-7; 11 nucleotides align to TRBD2. The CDR3 contains 15 residues. Germline CDR1 and CDR2: LNHDA and SQIVND (reference sequence). The junction had 7 bases not matched to a gene; V was cut back by 6 bases and J by 3 bases. CDR3 DNA sequence: TGTGCCAGTAGGAGCCGGGGACTAGCGGACTACGAGCAGTACTTC. Protein: CASRSRGLADYEQYF. The full variable domain, rest sourced from reference TRBV19 and TRBJ2-7, is DGGITQSPKYLFRKEGQNVTLSCEQNLNHDAMYWYRQDPGQGLRLIYYSQIVNDFQKGDIAEGYSVSREKKESFPLTVTSAQKNPTAFYLCASRSRGLADYEQYFGPGTRLTVT.

The V and J genes are TRBV2 and TRBJ2-1; 7 positions agree with TRBD1. The CDR3 is made up of 15 amino acids. Germline CDR1 is SNHLY and CDR2 is FYNNEI. V lost 4 bases and J lost 0; bases outside the gene matches: 3. CDR3 region: CASSAGQSSYNEQFF. CDR3 DNA: TGTGCCAGCAGTGCGGGACAGAGCTCCTACAATGAGCAGTTCTTC.

The V gene is TRBV20-1, the J gene TRBJ2-7, with 7 bases aligning to TRBD1. Germline V gene lookup returns CDR1 DFQATT and CDR2 SNEGSKA (reference sequence). The V and J ends lost 5 bases and 4 bases, in that order; junction bases with no gene match: 5. The CDR3 is made up of 12 amino acids. The CDR3 DNA follows: TGCAGTGCTTTACAGGGGTTTTACGAGCAGTACGTC. This gives the protein CSALQGFYEQYV.

The gene calls are TRBV6-5 and TRBJ1-2; D may be TRBD1 (6 bases). Trimming removed 0 bases at V and 6 bases at J, with 20 bases between. Germline values: CDR1 MNHEY, CDR2 SVGAGI. CDR3 length: 17 residues. In DNA form, the CDR3 reads TGTGCCAGCAGTTACTCGAATAACCCCCTGACAGGTGATGGCTACACCTTC. Its protein is CASSYSNNPLTGDGYTF.

This clonotype appeared a single time. The chain joins TRBV4-1 to TRBJ2-1, with 9 bases matching TRBD2. The trim removed 0 bases at V and 9 bases at J, leaving 6 bases unmatched. The CDR3 contains 15 residues. Germline-derived CDR1 and CDR2 are MGHRA and YSYEKL. This CDR3 is CASSQDSAGGPEQFF. The CDR3, as DNA: TGCGCCAGCAGCCAAGACAGCGCGGGGGGGCCTGAGCAGTTCTTC.

The V and J genes are TRBV7-2 and TRBJ2-7, with TRBD2 identical over 10 bases. The V segment lost 5 bases and the J segment 6 bases; nucleotides outside the gene matches: 10. CDR1 and CDR2 from the germline V gene are SGHTA and FQGNSA. This CDR3 is 15 amino acids long. CDR3 in amino acids: CASSPTLAGLSEQYF. The CDR3 nucleotides read TGTGCCAGCAGCCCCACACTAGCGGGGTTGAGCGAGCAGTACTTC. The full variable domain, its missing parts supplied by reference TRBV7-2 and TRBJ2-7, is GAGVSQSPSNKVTEKGKDVELRCDPISGHTALYWYRQSLGQGLEFLIYFQGNSAPDKSGLPSDRFSAERTGGSVSTLTIQRTQQEDSAVYLCASSPTLAGLSEQYFGPGTRLTVT.

As DNA, the CDR3 is TGTGCCAGCGCCCGGAGTAACTATGGCTACACCTTC. Translation gives CASARSNYGYTF. The rearrangement uses TRBV12-3 or TRBV12-4 and TRBJ1-2; D is ambiguous. This CDR3 is 12 amino acids long. With 8 bases removed from V and 1 base from J, the gap between germline ends came to 8 bases.

The chain employs TRBV30 and TRBJ2-6; D gene uncertain. The CDR3 loop spans 15 amino acids. Trimming shortened V by 0 bases and J by 1 base, and 7 bases separated the two germline ends. Germline CDR1 GTSNPN, CDR2 SVGIG (reference sequence). The CDR3 coding sequence is TGTGCCTGGAGTGTCTCCAGTTCTGGGGCCAACGTCCTGACTTTC. Protein sequence: CAWSVSSSGANVLTF.

This chain links TRBV5-1 with TRBJ2-5, with 10 bases aligning to TRBD2. The CDR3 runs to 16 residues. V lost 4 bases and J lost 4; bases outside the gene matches: 10. The germline V gene encodes CDR1 SGHRS and CDR2 YFSETQ. CDR3 bases: TGCGCCAGCAGCCCCCCCGGGACTAGCGTTGCAGAGACCCAGTACTTC. Amino acids: CASSPPGTSVAETQYF.

V usage is TRBV20-1 and J usage is TRBJ1-6; the D gene is possibly TRBD1 (5 bases). The V gene's germline CDR1 is DFQATT and CDR2 SNEGSKA (reference sequence). Trimming pared 5 bases from V and 10 bases from J, leaving 21 bases between. The CDR3 consists of 15 residues. CDR3 DNA sequence: TGCAGTGCTCCTGCCGTGGCAGGGAGGGAATCACCCCTCCACTTT. Translating it yields CSAPAVAGRESPLHF.